Below, one T cell receptor beta chain is given with its context. The data stem from a study of blood T cell repertoires in COVID-19. Study-wide background: Donors in the United States, Italy and Spain gave samples during acute or convalescent COVID-19. PBMCs, B-cell-depleted T cells, or T cells provided the cDNA or gDNA that made up the material.

The repertoire was sequenced with immunoSEQ multiplex PCR; TCRdb's copy has only in-frame clones and lacks some. The sample records 95,000 to 150,000 clones, more than 75% being singletons. Germline V gene sequence: CDR1 KGHDR, CDR2 SFDVKD. V was shortened by 7 bases and J by 5 bases, with 14 bases between the two germline ends. The CDR3 is 14 amino acids. Input material: peripheral blood. The clonotype originates from a woman in her seventies with acute or convalescent COVID-19. This sequence joins TRBV24-1 and TRBJ2-1, with a possible D match to TRBD2 (7 bases). CDR3 DNA sequence: TGTGCCACCAGCGGGGGGCCCCTCAACAATGAGCAGTTCTTC. It encodes CATSGGPLNNEQFF.